One sample yielded the 20 T cell receptor beta chains listed below, sequenced in a study of blood T cell repertoires in COVID-19. TCRdb keeps only in-frame clones here, not all; method: immunoSEQ multiplex PCR. Of about 320,000 clones listed, over 75% are singletons. The sample consisted of PBMCs or T cells enriched from blood (not recorded which). The receptors stem from a young woman who had recovered from COVID-19.

J is TRBJ1-1 and V is TRBV15; TRBD1 aligns across 10 bases. This CDR3 region has 16 residues. Looked up from germline, CDR1 is LNHNV and CDR2 is YYDKDF (reference sequence). After removal of 6 bases from V and 5 bases from J, the junction contained 12 bases not matched to a gene. CDR3 protein: CATRPGDRGGGTEAFF. The CDR3 DNA follows: TGTGCCACCAGGCCCGGGGACAGGGGAGGTGGGACTGAAGCTTTCTTT.

This chain connects TRBV6-6 to TRBJ1-2; 11 bases fit TRBD1. This CDR3 region has 15 residues. Trimming removed 6 bases from V and 8 bases from J; junction bases left unmatched: 11. Germline V gene lookup returns CDR1 MNHNY and CDR2 SVGAGI (reference sequence). CDR3 protein: CASRAPGQGDKGYTF. The CDR3 region has the DNA TGTGCCAGCAGAGCTCCGGGACAGGGGGATAAAGGCTACACCTTC.

This sequence joins TRBV28 and TRBJ1-1; D not certain. The CDR3 runs 13 residues. Trimming took off 1 base at V and 1 base at J, with 4 bases between the two ends. The V gene's germline CDR1 is MDHEN and CDR2 SYDVKM. The CDR3, as DNA: TGTGCCAGCAGTTTATTCAGGAACACTGAAGCTTTCTTT. It translates to CASSLFRNTEAFF.

V and J are TRBV7-8 and TRBJ1-2, with D maybe TRBD1 (6 bases). Germline CDR1 and CDR2: SGHVS and FQNEAQ. V dropped 5 bases and J dropped 0 bases, with 10 bases sitting between them. The CDR3 runs 14 residues. CDR3 in amino acids: CASSIRTANYGYTF. CDR3 bases: TGTGCCAGCAGCATAAGGACAGCTAACTATGGCTACACCTTC.

The CDR3 sequence: CASSEPGHWNTEAFF. CDR3 sequence (DNA): TGTGCCAGCAGTGAACCGGGACACTGGAACACTGAAGCTTTCTTT. The chain carries TRBV6-1 and TRBJ1-1, with D perhaps matching TRBD1 (6 bases). In germline, CDR1 is MNHNS, CDR2 SASEGT. The CDR3 sequence is 15 residues long. The V end was cut by 2 bases, the J end by 1 base, with 11 bases between.

The V gene is TRBV7-3, the J gene TRBJ2-1, with TRBD2 matching over 14 bases. With 4 bases clipped from V and 6 bases from J, the junction kept 2 bases outside the gene matches. Germline CDR1 SGHTA, CDR2 FQGTGA. The CDR3 loop spans 15 amino acids. CDR3 sequence (DNA): TGTGCCAGCAGCTCTGGACTAGCGGGGGGCAATGAGCAGTTCTTC. It codes for CASSSGLAGGNEQFF.

V and J are TRBV6-5 and TRBJ1-2, with D unresolved. CDR1 and CDR2 (germline): MNHEY, SVGAGI. V dropped 0 bases and J dropped 5 bases, with 7 bases sitting between them. This CDR3 has 13 residues. CDR3 sequence reads: CASSYSNSYGYTF. CDR3 nucleotides: TGTGCCAGCAGTTACTCTAACTCGTATGGCTACACCTTC.

The CDR3 coding sequence is TGTGCCAGCAGCCCACAGGGCGATCAGCCCCAGCATTTT. Its protein is CASSPQGDQPQHF. The rearrangement links TRBV7-3 to TRBJ1-5, with a possible D match to TRBD1 (6 bases). CDR1 is SGHTA and CDR2 is FQGTGA in the germline V gene. Trimming took off 5 bases at V and 5 bases at J, with 10 bases between the two ends. This CDR3 spans 13 amino acids.

The chain uses TRBV11-2 and TRBJ1-6; the D is unclear. CDR1 is SGHAT and CDR2 is FQNNGV in the germline V gene. The CDR3 length is 15 residues. The V gene lost 0 bases and the J gene lost 7 bases, with 10 bases spanning the gap. The CDR3 here is CASSLDEGLNSPLHF. For the CDR3, the DNA is TGTGCCAGCAGCTTAGATGAGGGCCTGAATTCACCCCTCCACTTT.

As for this clone: The identical CDR3 is also encoded by other nucleotide sequences in the sample. The chain is built from TRBV2 and TRBJ1-4; TRBD1 agrees at 9 bases. V was clipped by 4 bases and J by 8 bases; unmatched bases: 2. There are 13 residues in the CDR3. Germline loops: CDR1 SNHLY, CDR2 FYNNEI. The CDR3 DNA is TGTGCCAGCAGTGGGACAGGGGTGGAAAAACTGTTTTTT. This codes for CASSGTGVEKLFF.

The V call is TRBV4-1, the J call TRBJ2-1; 8 bases align to TRBD2. CDR3 length: 17 residues. With V trimmed by 3 bases and J by 8 bases, 15 bases remained unmatched. From germline, CDR1 is MGHRA and CDR2 YSYEKL. CDR3 amino acids: CASSQVELAGGGDEQFF. The CDR3 DNA follows: TGCGCCAGCAGCCAGGTTGAACTCGCGGGGGGTGGCGATGAGCAGTTCTTC.

The CDR3 spells CASSWMGGGTGELFF. The CDR3 nucleotides are TGTGCCAGCAGCTGGATGGGCGGAGGGACCGGGGAGCTGTTTTTT. The chain uses TRBV7-3 and TRBJ2-2; D might be TRBD2 (6 bases). The V end lost 4 bases, the J end lost 5 bases, and 14 bases lay between the germline ends. CDR3 size: 15 residues. The V gene's germline CDR1 is SGHTA and CDR2 FQGTGA.

J is TRBJ1-5 and V is TRBV19, with D possibly matching TRBD1 (6 bases). The CDR3 has 14 residues. V was shortened by 5 bases and J by 0 bases, with 8 bases between the two germline ends. CDR1 and CDR2 (germline): LNHDA, SQIVND (reference sequence). The CDR3 nucleotides are TGTGCCAGTAGTGCAGGGGATAGCAATCAGCCCCAGCATTTT. Its translation: CASSAGDSNQPQHF.

CDR3 in amino acids: CSVGGPLNTEAFF. Here the CDR3 DNA reads TGCAGCGTTGGCGGGCCATTGAACACTGAAGCTTTCTTT. The V call is TRBV29-1, the J call TRBJ1-1, with D hard to call. Trimming took 4 bases from V and 0 from J, leaving 9 bases between them. In germline, CDR1 is SQVTM, CDR2 ANQGSEA. This CDR3 region has 13 residues.

J is TRBJ1-1 and V is TRBV14; D is ambiguous. There are 13 residues in the CDR3. The V gene lost 3 bases and the J gene lost 1 base, with 6 bases spanning the gap. The V gene's germline CDR1 is SGHDN and CDR2 FVKESK. CDR3 nucleotides: TGTGCCAGCAGCCACACCAGGAACACTGAAGCTTTCTTT. It is translated as CASSHTRNTEAFF.

This clone was found a few times. The chain joins TRBV24-1 to TRBJ1-4, with 7 bases aligning to TRBD1. This CDR3 region has 13 residues. V lost 7 bases and J lost 5; bases outside the gene matches: 3. Germline V CDR1 and CDR2: KGHDR, SFDVKD. CDR3 loop: CATRGTDNEKLFF. In DNA form, the CDR3 reads TGTGCCACCAGGGGGACAGACAATGAAAAACTGTTTTTT.

The chain has TRBV5-6 and TRBJ1-2, with 10 bases aligning to TRBD1. V was clipped by 4 bases and J by 7 bases; unmatched bases: 16. CDR1 SGHDT and CDR2 YYEEEE come from the germline V gene. The CDR3 length is 17 residues. CDR3 loop: CASSPIGTGARRRGYTF. In nucleotides, the CDR3 is TGTGCCAGCAGCCCTATTGGGACAGGGGCGCGAAGGCGTGGCTACACCTTC.

This clone was observed once. The chain links TRBV7-6 to TRBJ2-5; no reliable D call. In germline, CDR1 is SGHVS, CDR2 FNYEAQ. The CDR3 is 16 residues long. Deletions cut 5 bases from V and 1 base from J, with 17 bases between. For the CDR3, the DNA is TGTGCCAGCAGCCTTTACGGGTTAACTGGCCAAGAGACCCAGTACTTC. Protein: CASSLYGLTGQETQYF. Supplemented by reference TRBV7-6 and TRBJ2-5, the full variable domain reads GAGVSQSPRYKVTKRGQDVALRCDPISGHVSLYWYRQALGQGPEFLTYFNYEAQQDKSGLPNDRFSAERPEGSISTLTIQRTEQRDSAMYRCASSLYGLTGQETQYFGPGTRLLVL.

The rearrangement joins TRBV9 to TRBJ1-3; perhaps TRBD1 as D (5 bases). Trimming cost V 3 bases and J 4 bases, with 14 bases left between them. CDR1 and CDR2 from the germline V gene are SGDLS and YYNGEE. The CDR3 is 15 residues long. The CDR3 loop is CASSAVGSGGNTIYF. The CDR3 DNA reads as TGTGCCAGCAGCGCTGTAGGATCAGGGGGAAACACCATATATTTT.

This clone appeared a single time. V is TRBV25-1 and J is TRBJ1-4, with 7 bases lining up with TRBD1. This CDR3 spans 18 amino acids. The V gene end was trimmed by 2 bases and the J gene end by 0 bases; junction bases not matched to a gene: 9. Germline V gene sequence: CDR1 MGHDK, CDR2 SYGVNS. The chain's CDR3 is CASSEEVDRLATNEKLFF. DNA of the CDR3: TGTGCCAGCAGTGAAGAAGTGGACAGGTTGGCAACTAATGAAAAACTGTTTTTT.